This entry is about one T cell receptor beta chain. The CDR3 loop spans 14 amino acids. Germline CDR1 and CDR2: LNHDA and SQIVND (reference sequence). The junction had 6 bases not matched to a gene; V was cut back by 6 bases and J by 2 bases. TCRdb's copy holds only in-frame clones and misses some; the assay was immunoSEQ multiplex PCR. The sample records approximately 50,000 clones, nearly 95% being singletons. The entry originates in a study of T cell changes during pregnancy in multiple sclerosis. Material: CD4+ T cells from peripheral blood mononuclear cells, obtained after pregnancy. The chain uses TRBV19 and TRBJ2-5, with 7 bases lining up with TRBD1. This receptor was taken from a female donor in good health, enrolled as a control in a pregnancy study. In DNA, the CDR3 is TGTGCCAGTAGCCTGGGACAGTTGCAAGAGACCCAGTACTTC. Its translation is CASSLGQLQETQYF.